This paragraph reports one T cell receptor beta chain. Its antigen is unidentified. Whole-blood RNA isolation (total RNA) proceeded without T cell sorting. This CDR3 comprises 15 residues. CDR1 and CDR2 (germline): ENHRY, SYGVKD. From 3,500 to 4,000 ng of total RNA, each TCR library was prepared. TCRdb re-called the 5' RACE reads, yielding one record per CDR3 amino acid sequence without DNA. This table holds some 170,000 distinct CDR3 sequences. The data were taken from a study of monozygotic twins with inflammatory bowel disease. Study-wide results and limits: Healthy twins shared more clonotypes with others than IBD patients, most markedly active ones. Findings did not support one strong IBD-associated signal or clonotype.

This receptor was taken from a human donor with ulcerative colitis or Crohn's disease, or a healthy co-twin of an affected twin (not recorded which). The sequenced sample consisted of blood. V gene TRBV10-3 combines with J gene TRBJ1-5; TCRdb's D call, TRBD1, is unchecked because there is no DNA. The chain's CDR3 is CAISAGRVGNQPQHF.